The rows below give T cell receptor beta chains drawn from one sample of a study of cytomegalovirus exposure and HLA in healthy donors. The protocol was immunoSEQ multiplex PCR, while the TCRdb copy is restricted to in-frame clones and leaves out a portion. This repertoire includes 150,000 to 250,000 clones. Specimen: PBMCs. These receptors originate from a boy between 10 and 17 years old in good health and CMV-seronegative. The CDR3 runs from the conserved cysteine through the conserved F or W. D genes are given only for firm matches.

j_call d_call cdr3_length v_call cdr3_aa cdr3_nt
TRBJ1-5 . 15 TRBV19 CASQVGGSSGQPQHF TGTGCCAGCCAGGTGGGAGGGAGTTCCGGTCAGCCCCAGCATTTT
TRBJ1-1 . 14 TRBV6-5 CASRAPAGNTEAFF TGTGCCAGCAGGGCCCCGGCGGGGAACACTGAAGCTTTCTTT
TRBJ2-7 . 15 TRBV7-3 CASSLTFAGRHEQYF TGTGCCAGCAGCTTAACGTTCGCAGGGAGGCACGAGCAGTACTTC
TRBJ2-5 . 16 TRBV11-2 CASSSGRGTRQETQYF TGTGCCAGCAGCTCCGGTCGAGGGACACGCCAAGAGACCCAGTACTTC
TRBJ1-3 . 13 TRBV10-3 CAITPASGNTIYF TGTGCCATCACTCCCGCGTCTGGAAACACCATATATTTT
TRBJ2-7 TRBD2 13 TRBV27 CASSSSGAYEQYF TGTGCCAGCAGTTCTAGCGGGGCTTACGAGCAGTACTTC
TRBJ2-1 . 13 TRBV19 CASSSGDYNEQFF TGTGCCAGTAGTTCAGGGGATTACAATGAGCAGTTCTTC
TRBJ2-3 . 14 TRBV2 CASRIRGVTDTQYF TGTGCCAGCAGGATCAGGGGCGTCACAGATACGCAGTATTTT
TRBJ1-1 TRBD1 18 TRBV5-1 CASTGQGRDRTMNTEAFF TGCGCCAGCACGGGACAGGGTAGGGACAGGACGATGAACACTGAAGCTTTCTTT
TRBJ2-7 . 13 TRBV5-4 CASSFGTQGEQYF TGTGCCAGCAGCTTTGGGACTCAAGGCGAGCAGTACTTC
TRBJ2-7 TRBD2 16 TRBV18 CASSPRVAGAADEQYF TGTGCCAGCTCACCAAGGGTAGCGGGGGCCGCCGACGAGCAGTACTTC
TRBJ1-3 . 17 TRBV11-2 CASSLDPRGNSGNTIYF TGTGCCAGCAGCTTAGATCCCCGGGGAAATTCTGGAAACACCATATATTTT
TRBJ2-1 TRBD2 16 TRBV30 CAWSPRGRGGLNEQFF TGTGCCTGGAGTCCGAGGGGGCGGGGGGGCCTTAATGAGCAGTTCTTC
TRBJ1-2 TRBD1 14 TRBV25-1 CASSATGVNYGYTF TGTGCCAGCAGTGCGACAGGGGTGAATTATGGCTACACCTTC
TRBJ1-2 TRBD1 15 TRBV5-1 CASSLDWGQTYGYTF TGCGCCAGCAGCTTGGATTGGGGACAGACCTATGGCTACACCTTC
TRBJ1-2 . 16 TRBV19 CASRIVGTTTNYGYTF TGTGCCAGTAGGATTGTGGGGACAACTACTAACTATGGCTACACCTTC
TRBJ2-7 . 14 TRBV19 CASRVRDKSYEQYF TGTGCCAGTAGAGTTAGGGACAAGTCCTACGAGCAGTACTTC
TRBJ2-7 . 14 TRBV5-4 CASSLGVPRYEQYF TGTGCCAGCAGCTTAGGAGTACCCCGATACGAGCAGTACTTC
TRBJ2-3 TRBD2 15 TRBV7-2 CASSWGGIRTDTQYF TGTGCCAGCAGCTGGGGGGGGATCCGAACAGATACGCAGTATTTT
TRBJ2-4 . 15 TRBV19 CASSISVLAKNIQYF TGTGCCAGTAGTATTTCGGTTCTAGCCAAAAACATTCAGTACTTC
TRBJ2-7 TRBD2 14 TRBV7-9 CASSLSGGAYEQYF TGTGCCAGCAGCTTGTCCGGGGGGGCCTACGAGCAGTACTTC
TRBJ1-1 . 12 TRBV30 CAWSVAHPEAFF TGTGCCTGGAGTGTAGCCCACCCCGAAGCTTTCTTT
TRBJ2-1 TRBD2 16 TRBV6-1 CASSEKRGGIYNEQFF TGTGCCAGCAGTGAAAAGCGGGGGGGTATTTACAATGAGCAGTTCTTC
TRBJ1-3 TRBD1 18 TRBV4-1 CASSQAPLSGGSGNTIYF TGCGCCAGCAGCCAAGCCCCCCTTTCAGGGGGATCTGGAAACACCATATATTTT
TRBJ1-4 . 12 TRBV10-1 CASSASNEKLFF TGCGCCAGCAGTGCCTCCAATGAAAAACTGTTTTTT
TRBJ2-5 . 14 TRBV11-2 CASSLAGGQETQYF TGTGCCAGCAGCTTAGCCGGTGGCCAAGAGACCCAGTACTTC
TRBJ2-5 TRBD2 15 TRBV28 CASSLTSGGQETQYF TGTGCCAGCAGTTTGACTAGCGGGGGCCAAGAGACCCAGTACTTC
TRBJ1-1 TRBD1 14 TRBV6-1 CASSHRGLNTEAFF TGTGCCAGCAGTCACAGGGGGCTGAACACTGAAGCTTTCTTT
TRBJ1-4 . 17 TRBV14 CASSPGAQGIPNEKLFF TGTGCCAGCAGCCCAGGGGCGCAGGGGATACCTAATGAAAAACTGTTTTTT
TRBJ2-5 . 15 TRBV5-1 CASSPRGDRGETQYF TGCGCCAGCAGCCCCCGCGGGGACCGTGGCGAGACCCAGTACTTC
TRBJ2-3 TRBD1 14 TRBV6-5 CASSPDRDLDTQYF TGTGCCAGCAGTCCCGACAGGGATTTGGATACGCAGTATTTT
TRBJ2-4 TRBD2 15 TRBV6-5 CASSSERGAKNIQYF TGTGCCAGCAGTTCCGAGCGGGGGGCCAAAAACATTCAGTACTTC
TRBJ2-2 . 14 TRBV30 CAWRKGFNTGELFF TGTGCCTGGAGGAAGGGGTTTAACACCGGGGAGCTGTTTTTT
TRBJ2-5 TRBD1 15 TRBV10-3 CAPWRARGRAETQYF TGTGCCCCCTGGCGGGCCAGGGGGCGCGCGGAGACCCAGTACTTC
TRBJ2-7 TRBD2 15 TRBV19 CASSNSGGSSYEQYF TGTGCCAGTAGTAATAGCGGGGGGAGCTCCTACGAGCAGTACTTC